Reported below is one TCR beta chain. No antigen is known for it. This record comes from a study of long-term antiretroviral therapy in people with HIV. Trimming shortened V by 3 bases and J by 1 base, and 6 bases separated the two germline ends. CDR3 length: 13 residues. Germline V gene data show CDR1 as SGHNT and CDR2 as YENEEA. Every HIV-positive participant received treatment in the United States. Study-level findings and limits: The study found narrower CDR3 length ranges in HIV repertoires than in controls. Viral resistance, ART adherence and therapy changes all lacked available data.

This was the immunoSEQ v3.0 assay at survey level. Clones were read by immunoSEQ multiplex PCR, and TCRdb kept only the in-frame ones, dropping some. The repertoire holds more than 25,000 clones, with 97% as singletons. This clonotype was obtained from a man aged 25 to 40 with HIV. The J gene is TRBJ2-5, the V gene TRBV11-3; D perhaps matches TRBD2 (6 bases). The sequencing used unsorted PBMCs, collected 7.6 years after starting antiretroviral therapy. In DNA, the CDR3 is TGTGCCAGCAGCTTGGGGGGCCAAGAGACCCAGTACTTC. Amino acids: CASSLGGQETQYF.